The clone carrying this T cell receptor beta chain was seen more than once but under ten times. Antigen unknown. This entry is derived from a study of lymphopenia after photon versus proton radiotherapy. Germline CDR1 is SGHKS and CDR2 is YYEKEE (reference sequence). Trimming took 4 bases from V and 2 from J; bases not matched to a gene: 7. CDR3 length equals 15 residues. Study-wide findings and caveats: Better survival with proton therapy was suggested as possible, not demonstrated. Oligoclonal CD8+ Temra expansion after nadir drove photon patients' diversity drop.

Profiling relied on immunoSEQ multiplex PCR, and the TCRdb table lists in-frame clones only, not all of them. This sample has 37,000 or so clones, with over 75% found just once. This sequence originates from a middle-aged man with gastric cancer. Sequenced here: peripheral blood, sampled from a patient treated with photon-based radiotherapy. V and J are TRBV5-5 and TRBJ2-3; 7 bases map to TRBD1. The CDR3 DNA follows: TGTGCCAGCAGCGTGACAGGGACCACCACAGATACGCAGTATTTT. Translation: CASSVTGTTTDTQYF.